This T cell receptor beta chain was observed in a study of cytomegalovirus exposure and HLA in healthy donors. PCR primers comprised 60 Vbeta and 13 Jbeta primers. Under the authors' procedure: There were some 87 million unique TCR beta chains by a later count, and 10 million to 12 million of them were shared. The data were produced by immunoSEQ multiplex PCR, yet TCRdb's version contains in-frame clones alone and is incomplete. The V and J calls and clone size come from that table; D and trimming were worked out from the DNA. The table has approximately 290,000 clones, 80% seen once. This CDR3 region has 17 residues. V gave up 1 base and J gave up 4 bases; unmatched junction bases: 10. In germline, CDR1 is KGHSH, CDR2 LQKENI.

The TCR originated in a girl aged 2 to 10 in good health and CMV-seronegative. Sequenced: PBMCs. The chain carries TRBV18 and TRBJ1-2; 9 bases line up with TRBD1. The CDR3 bases are TGTGCCAGCTCACCACTGCTGGCCGGGACAGGGCCCTATGGCTACACCTTC. Translation: CASSPLLAGTGPYGYTF.